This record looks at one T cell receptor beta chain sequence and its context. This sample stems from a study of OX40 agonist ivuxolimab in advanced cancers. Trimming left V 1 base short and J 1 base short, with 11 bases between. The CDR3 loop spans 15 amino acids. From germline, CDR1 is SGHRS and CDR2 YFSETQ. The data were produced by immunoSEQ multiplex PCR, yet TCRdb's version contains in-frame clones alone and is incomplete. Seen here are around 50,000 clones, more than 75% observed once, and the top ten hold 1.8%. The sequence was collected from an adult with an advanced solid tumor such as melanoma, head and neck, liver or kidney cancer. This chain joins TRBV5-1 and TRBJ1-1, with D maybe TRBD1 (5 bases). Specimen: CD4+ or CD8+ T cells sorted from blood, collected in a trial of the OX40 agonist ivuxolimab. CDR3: CASSLYRTANTEAFF. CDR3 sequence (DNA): TGCGCCAGCAGCTTGTACAGGACCGCGAACACTGAAGCTTTCTTT.